The rows below give T cell receptor beta chains drawn from one sample of a study of cytomegalovirus exposure and HLA in healthy donors. Assay: immunoSEQ multiplex PCR; the TCRdb copy retains only in-frame clones and omits some. The table shows more than 110,000 clones, with about 78% occurring only once. The sample taken for sequencing was PBMCs. All receptors derive from a man younger than 35 in good health and CMV-seronegative. Both conserved end residues are part of each CDR3. Each record gives: V gene, clone size, J gene, D gene, CDR3 protein, CDR3 DNA. The D gene is left open where the match is weak. Clone size is shown for a subset of rows, as once, few, many or a class of expanded clone.

V: TRBV10-3
size: few
J: TRBJ1-1
D: TRBD1
CDR3: CAIRYGTGEAFF
DNA: TGTGCCATCAGATATGGGACAGGTGAAGCTTTCTTT

V: TRBV11-3
size: -
J: TRBJ2-1
D: -
CDR3: CASSLLGHNEQFF
DNA: TGTGCCAGCAGCTTATTGGGGCACAATGAGCAGTTCTTC

V: TRBV19
size: -
J: TRBJ2-7
D: TRBD2
CDR3: CASSPGLGIYEQYF
DNA: TGTGCCAGTAGTCCAGGACTAGGAATCTACGAGCAGTACTTC

V: TRBV10-1
size: few
J: TRBJ1-5
D: TRBD1
CDR3: CASHRGRISNQPQHF
DNA: TGCGCCAGCCACAGGGGGCGGATTAGCAATCAGCCCCAGCATTTT

V: TRBV15
size: -
J: TRBJ2-4
D: TRBD1
CDR3: CATSREDRGLAKNIQYF
DNA: TGTGCCACCAGCAGAGAAGACAGGGGGCTAGCCAAAAACATTCAGTACTTC

V: TRBV19
size: -
J: TRBJ2-1
D: -
CDR3: CASLPEGLGTNEQFF
DNA: TGTGCCAGTCTCCCAGAGGGATTGGGGACAAATGAGCAGTTCTTC

V: TRBV5-4
size: -
J: TRBJ1-2
D: -
CDR3: CASSLAVAGYGYTF
DNA: TGTGCCAGCAGCTTGGCCGTGGCAGGATATGGCTACACCTTC

V: TRBV6-6
size: -
J: TRBJ1-2
D: -
CDR3: CASSYPQDGYTF
DNA: TGTGCCAGCAGTTACCCCCAGGATGGCTACACCTTC

V: TRBV15
size: few
J: TRBJ2-5
D: TRBD2
CDR3: CATSSGLAEETQYF
DNA: TGTGCCACCAGCAGCGGACTAGCGGAAGAGACCCAGTACTTC

V: TRBV5-4
size: -
J: TRBJ2-2
D: TRBD1
CDR3: CASSSRDRGGELFF
DNA: TGTGCCAGCAGCTCCCGGGACAGGGGGGGGGAGCTGTTTTTT

V: TRBV19
size: -
J: TRBJ1-2
D: -
CDR3: CASSIEGRDYGYPF
DNA: TGTGCCAGTAGTATTGAGGGACGGGACTATGGCTACCCCTTC

V: TRBV19
size: -
J: TRBJ2-5
D: TRBD2
CDR3: CASSGGLASSWETQYF
DNA: TGTGCCAGTAGTGGGGGACTAGCGAGTTCGTGGGAGACCCAGTACTTC

V: TRBV10-3
size: -
J: TRBJ2-7
D: TRBD1
CDR3: CAISELGSGGLGEQYF
DNA: TGTGCCATCAGTGAGCTCGGTTCAGGGGGCCTCGGCGAGCAGTACTTC

V: TRBV5-1
size: -
J: TRBJ2-7
D: -
CDR3: CASSLAPLSYEQYF
DNA: TGCGCCAGCAGCTTGGCCCCTCTGTCCTACGAGCAGTACTTC

V: TRBV27
size: -
J: TRBJ2-1
D: -
CDR3: CASSPKTERGEQFF
DNA: TGTGCCAGCAGTCCGAAAACGGAGAGAGGTGAGCAGTTCTTC

V: TRBV29-1
size: -
J: TRBJ1-1
D: -
CDR3: CSVFPENTEAFF
DNA: TGCAGCGTTTTTCCAGAGAACACTGAAGCTTTCTTT

V: TRBV4-2
size: -
J: TRBJ1-2
D: -
CDR3: CASSQVPTPGGYTF
DNA: TGTGCCAGCAGCCAAGTTCCAACGCCGGGGGGCTACACCTTC

V: TRBV5-8
size: -
J: TRBJ1-4
D: -
CDR3: CASSLGRTTGANEKLFF
DNA: TGTGCCAGCAGCTTGGGACGTACGACGGGGGCTAATGAAAAACTGTTTTTT

V: TRBV25-1
size: -
J: TRBJ2-3
D: TRBD2
CDR3: CASSGLAGGPSPDTQYF
DNA: TGTGCCAGCAGTGGACTAGCGGGGGGGCCCTCTCCAGATACGCAGTATTTT

V: TRBV6-6
size: -
J: TRBJ2-7
D: TRBD1
CDR3: CASSGQALSSYEQYF
DNA: TGTGCCAGCAGTGGACAGGCGTTAAGCTCCTACGAGCAGTACTTC

V: TRBV23-1
size: -
J: TRBJ2-5
D: TRBD2
CDR3: CALQGVGRAGETQYF
DNA: TGCGCCTTACAAGGGGTCGGGAGGGCCGGGGAGACCCAGTACTTC

V: TRBV6-5
size: -
J: TRBJ1-1
D: -
CDR3: CASSPLGFNTEAFF
DNA: TGTGCCAGCAGCCCTCTCGGGTTTAACACTGAAGCTTTCTTT

V: TRBV19
size: -
J: TRBJ2-6
D: -
CDR3: CASSIGVRGSGANVLTF
DNA: TGTGCCAGTAGTATTGGGGTCAGGGGTTCTGGGGCCAACGTCCTGACTTTC

V: TRBV18
size: -
J: TRBJ1-1
D: -
CDR3: CASSPLAEYTEAFF
DNA: TGTGCCAGCTCACCCCTCGCGGAATACACTGAAGCTTTCTTT

V: TRBV5-1
size: few
J: TRBJ1-1
D: -
CDR3: CASSFSGGTEAFF
DNA: TGCGCCAGCAGCTTCTCTGGGGGGACTGAAGCTTTCTTT

V: TRBV18
size: -
J: TRBJ1-1
D: -
CDR3: CASSRMAEAFF
DNA: TGTGCCAGCTCACGTATGGCCGAAGCTTTCTTT

V: TRBV11-3
size: -
J: TRBJ1-1
D: -
CDR3: CASSWATGPKADTEAFF
DNA: TGTGCCAGCAGCTGGGCGACAGGTCCTAAGGCGGACACTGAAGCTTTCTTT

V: TRBV15
size: -
J: TRBJ2-5
D: TRBD2
CDR3: CATSRDRERGGRQETQYF
DNA: TGTGCCACCAGCAGAGATCGAGAGCGGGGGGGCCGGCAAGAGACCCAGTACTTC

V: TRBV19
size: once
J: TRBJ1-5
D: -
CDR3: CASSQHQSRGNQPQHF
DNA: TGTGCCAGTAGTCAACACCAGTCGCGGGGCAATCAGCCCCAGCATTTT

V: TRBV27
size: -
J: TRBJ2-1
D: TRBD2
CDR3: CASSSLGSTSGRSSYNEQFF
DNA: TGTGCCAGCAGTTCCCTAGGATCGACTAGCGGGAGGAGCTCCTACAATGAGCAGTTCTTC

V: TRBV28
size: -
J: TRBJ2-1
D: -
CDR3: CASSLSQRVFNEQFF
DNA: TGTGCCAGCAGTTTATCGCAACGGGTTTTCAATGAGCAGTTCTTC

V: TRBV5-1
size: -
J: TRBJ1-4
D: -
CDR3: CASSLERGLNEKLFF
DNA: TGCGCCAGCAGCTTGGAACGGGGACTTAATGAAAAACTGTTTTTT

V: TRBV7-3
size: -
J: TRBJ2-6
D: -
CDR3: CASSLSVIAGANVLTF
DNA: TGTGCCAGCAGCTTGAGTGTTATTGCTGGGGCCAACGTCCTGACTTTC

V: TRBV7-9
size: -
J: TRBJ1-4
D: -
CDR3: CASKILTTNEKLFF
DNA: TGTGCCAGCAAAATATTAACAACTAATGAAAAACTGTTTTTT

V: TRBV7-9
size: -
J: TRBJ1-2
D: TRBD1
CDR3: CASSSHRGDF
DNA: TGTGCCAGCAGCTCGCACAGGGGGGATTTC

V: TRBV7-9
size: -
J: TRBJ1-2
D: TRBD1
CDR3: CASSRQGYGYTF
DNA: TGTGCCAGCAGCCGACAGGGGTATGGCTACACCTTC

V: TRBV7-2
size: -
J: TRBJ2-2
D: -
CDR3: CASSFPKGEGPRGELFF
DNA: TGTGCCAGCAGCTTCCCTAAGGGGGAGGGCCCAAGGGGGGAGCTGTTTTTT

V: TRBV6-5
size: -
J: TRBJ2-2
D: TRBD2
CDR3: CASSYGLAANTGELFF
DNA: TGTGCCAGCAGTTACGGTCTAGCGGCGAACACCGGGGAGCTGTTTTTT

V: TRBV7-9
size: -
J: TRBJ2-2
D: -
CDR3: CASSLSMKNTGELFF
DNA: TGTGCCAGCAGCTTATCTATGAAGAACACCGGGGAGCTGTTTTTT

V: TRBV5-6
size: once
J: TRBJ2-7
D: -
CDR3: CASSQTSSPTYEQYF
DNA: TGTGCCAGCAGCCAAACAAGTTCCCCCACCTACGAGCAGTACTTC

V: TRBV4-2
size: -
J: TRBJ1-4
D: TRBD1
CDR3: CASSQDRRQGREKLFF
DNA: TGTGCCAGCAGCCAAGATAGGAGACAGGGAAGGGAAAAACTGTTTTTT

V: TRBV19
size: once
J: TRBJ2-6
D: -
CDR3: CATDLAGYSGANVLTF
DNA: TGTGCCACCGACTTGGCAGGGTACTCTGGGGCCAACGTCCTGACTTTC

V: TRBV19
size: -
J: TRBJ2-5
D: -
CDR3: CASRGTQQETQYF
DNA: TGTGCCAGTAGGGGGACACAACAAGAGACCCAGTACTTC

V: TRBV5-8
size: -
J: TRBJ1-4
D: TRBD1
CDR3: CASSTGTATTNEKLFF
DNA: TGTGCCAGCAGCACGGGGACAGCTACAACTAATGAAAAACTGTTTTTT

V: TRBV12-5
size: -
J: TRBJ2-1
D: -
CDR3: CASAPGRGFGNEQFF
DNA: TGTGCTAGTGCACCCGGAAGGGGTTTCGGGAATGAGCAGTTCTTC

V: TRBV28
size: -
J: TRBJ1-1
D: -
CDR3: CASSLTQRNTEAFF
DNA: TGTGCCAGCAGTTTAACACAGAGGAACACTGAAGCTTTCTTT

V: TRBV7-8
size: once
J: TRBJ1-5
D: -
CDR3: CASSLTGNQPQHF
DNA: TGTGCCAGCAGCTTAACAGGCAATCAGCCCCAGCATTTT